This T cell receptor beta chain is drawn from a study of blood T cell repertoires in COVID-19. At the level of the study: Researchers got acute and convalescent COVID-19 samples from the United States, Italy and Spain. Sources were T cells, B-cell-depleted T cells, or PBMCs; the material itself was cDNA or gDNA.

V was clipped by 3 bases and J by 3 bases; unmatched bases: 6. The length of the CDR3 is 15 residues. CDR1 and CDR2 from the germline V gene are ENHRY and SYGVKD. In the authors' methods: By means of reference gene primer amplification, nucleated cell counts were estimated. TCRdb's table, derived via immunoSEQ multiplex PCR, lists solely in-frame clones and lacks some. For V, J and clone size, that table is used; D and trimming come from the DNA. This table has 180,000 or so clones, around nine tenths appearing once. This TCR was sampled from a man between 18 and 29 years old with active or convalescent COVID-19. The chain links TRBV10-3 to TRBJ2-5; 8 positions agree with TRBD1. The source material was peripheral blood. The CDR3 loop is CAISEGTGKEETQYF. Written as DNA, the CDR3 is TGTGCCATCAGTGAAGGGACAGGAAAAGAAGAGACCCAGTACTTC.